The subject of this entry is one TCR beta chain. No cognate antigen has been identified for it. Base qualities are not provided; no much larger clone lies one nucleotide away. V is cut by 5 bases and J by 4 bases, and the space between the germline ends is 14 bases. CDR1 and CDR2 are read off the germline V gene as SQVTM and ANQGSEA. The CDR3 holds 13 amino acids from the cysteine to the phenylalanine. Just CDR3 DNA is preserved here, 39 bases in frame from base 1. The library came from 5' RACE. Sequenced on an Illumina HiSeq 2500. The second PCR ran for roughly 7 to 12 cycles and used a J-beta primer mix along with a sample-barcoded 5' primer. A template-switch 5' adaptor carrying 12 random nucleotides introduced a unique molecular identifier onto each TCR beta cDNA molecule. At least 2.5 million CDR3-containing paired-end reads were obtained from each sample. First-strand cDNA was synthesized from all RNA with the Mint cDNA synthesis kit, primed by a TRBC-specific oligonucleotide. After uracil-DNA glycosylase treatment, a first 18-cycle PCR used universal primers M1SS and BC2_uni_R on all cDNA. The authors processed their data as follows. Each sample was normalized by randomly selecting 1 million high-quality reads, each carrying a distinct molecular identifier. Instead of being binned into consensus sequences, reads with shared molecular identifiers were discarded. MiTCR, with a Q25 quality threshold and the strictest error-elimination algorithm, was used for CDR3 identification, clonotype clustering and error correction. Lower-bound total TCR beta diversity was estimated with a nonparametric unseen species model using Euler transformation. TCRdb reanalyzed the raw reads on its own, using fastp at Q25 for trimming and MiXCR for clone calling, and kept in-frame beta chains. Records with the same CDR3 protein are collapsed into one entry carrying the most frequent genes and DNA. The V and J calls here are based on TCRdb, not the publication. For this sample the table gives about a million distinct CDR3 sequences, of which roughly 47% were detected only once. The ten biggest clones cover about 21% of the sample.

These data originate in a study of blood T cells in healthy people across ages (dated by TCRdb to between 2015 and 2017). Study-level background: Template switching captured roughly one uniquely barcoded TCR beta cDNA molecule per two T cells in model experiments. Using deep sequencing normalized with unique cDNA molecular identifiers, the study measured how TCR beta repertoire diversity changes with age. The donors were divided into four age groups: young (average around 17 years), middle-aged (about 39), aged (about 60) and long-lived (82). To avoid experimental bias, donors of different ages were distributed randomly across sequencing lanes. The study analyzed two additional independent replicas of 1 million unique cDNA reads from the same blood draw for two donors, one aged 18 to 29 and one aged 80 or older.

Donors were roughly 40 systemically healthy Caucasian individuals from Russia aged roughly 6 to 90 years. Roughly 10 milliliters of peripheral blood were collected from each donor into EDTA-treated Vacutainer tubes. Ficoll-Paque density-gradient centrifugation was used to isolate PBMCs, with at least 7 million per sample. Trizol reagent was used to extract total RNA from the PBMCs, yielding at least 5.5 micrograms per sample. For every donor, an aliquot of PBMCs went through flow cytometry to measure the percentages of naive CD45RAhigh/CD27high T cells. What the authors observed across the whole study: As age increased, observed TCR beta diversity per million T cells dropped in a roughly linear way, and a significant reduction was already evident by age approximately 40. Estimates of total diversity based on one million sequenced T cells were considered lower bounds and underestimates. Because donor CMV infection status was unknown, age-related changes in expanded clonotypes were potentially confounded. Conclusive comparison of naive and antigen-experienced compartments was prevented by the profiling of bulk unsorted PBMCs. Compared with the aged group, more naive CD4+ T cells, fewer expanded clones and increased TCR diversity were shown by the long-lived group, suggesting age selection. Observed TCR beta diversity correlated strongly with the percentage of naive T cells measured by flow cytometry.

This chain joins TRBV29-1 to TRBJ1-1; tentative D gene TRBD1, with 5 bases matching. The source is a woman aged 60-75 years in good health. Specimen: blood. The base sequence is TGCAGCGTTCTCCGCCAGGGAAGCACTGAAGCTTTCTTT. It translates to CSVLRQGSTEAFF. Where the CDR3 stops, the reference TRBV29-1 and TRBJ1-1 genes take over; the full variable domain is SAVISQKPSRDICQRGTSLTIQCQVDSQVTMMFWYRQQPGQSLTLIATANQGSEATYESGFVIDKFPISRPNLTFSTLTVSNMSPEDSSIYLCSVLRQGSTEAFFGQGTRLTVV.